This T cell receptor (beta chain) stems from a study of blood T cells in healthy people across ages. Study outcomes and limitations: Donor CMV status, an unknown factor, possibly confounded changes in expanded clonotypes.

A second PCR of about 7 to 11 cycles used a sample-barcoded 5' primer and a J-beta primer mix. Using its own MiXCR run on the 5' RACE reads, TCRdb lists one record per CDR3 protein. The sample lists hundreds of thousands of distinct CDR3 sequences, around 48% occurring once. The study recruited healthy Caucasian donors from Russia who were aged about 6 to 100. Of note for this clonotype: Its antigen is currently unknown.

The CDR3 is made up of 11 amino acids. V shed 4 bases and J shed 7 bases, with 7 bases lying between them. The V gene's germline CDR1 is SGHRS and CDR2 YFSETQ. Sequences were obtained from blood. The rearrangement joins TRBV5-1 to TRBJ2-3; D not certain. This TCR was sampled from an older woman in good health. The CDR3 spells CASSLRNTQYF. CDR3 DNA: TGCGCCAGCAGCCTAAGAAATACGCAGTATTTT.